A selection of T cell receptor beta chains follows, all from one sample in a study of blood T cell repertoires in COVID-19. Profiled with immunoSEQ multiplex PCR; TCRdb holds only in-frame clones, not every one. Of around 120,000 clones in the sample, 70% to 80% were seen once. Sequenced sample: peripheral blood. These receptors were obtained from a human donor in a cohort sampled during active COVID-19. CDR3s include the opening cysteine and the closing phenylalanine or tryptophan. A D gene is named only where the DNA matches it firmly. Part of the rows lack a size; the others show once, few, many or a class for expanded clones.

D	V	size	J	DNA	CDR3
TRBD1	TRBV28	once	TRBJ1-1	TGTGCCAGCAGTAGCAGCGGACAGGGGGTGGACACTGAAGCTTTCTTT	CASSSSGQGVDTEAFF
NA	TRBV5-4	many	TRBJ1-6	TGTGCCAGCAGCTTGGTAGCGGCGGGAGGTTCACCCCTCCACTTT	CASSLVAAGGSPLHF
TRBD2	TRBV7-6	few	TRBJ2-1	TGTGCCAGCAGCCGTAGCGGGAGGGCCAGGGGCAATGAGCAGTTCTTC	CASSRSGRARGNEQFF
TRBD1	TRBV7-3	NA	TRBJ2-7	TGTGCCAGCAGCTTAAGTAGGGTCCCGGGACAGGGGTACAACGAGCAGTACTTC	CASSLSRVPGQGYNEQYF
NA	TRBV7-9	NA	TRBJ1-6	TGTGCCAGCAGCGCAGACGGAGGTGATAGTTCACCCCTCCACTTT	CASSADGGDSSPLHF
NA	TRBV2	NA	TRBJ1-2	TGTGCCAGCGGTCAGGATACCTATGGCTACACCTTC	CASGQDTYGYTF
TRBD2	TRBV27	NA	TRBJ2-1	TGTGCCAGCAGGGGCACCGGGACTAGCTTATACTCCTACAATGAGCAGTTCTTC	CASRGTGTSLYSYNEQFF
TRBD2	TRBV28	NA	TRBJ2-7	TGTGCCAGCAGGCTAGCGGGGCCCCCCTACGAGCAGTACTTC	CASRLAGPPYEQYF
TRBD2	TRBV10-3	once	TRBJ2-3	TGTGCCATCAGCGGGACTAGCGCTTCAGATACGCAGTATTTT	CAISGTSASDTQYF
TRBD1	TRBV19	NA	TRBJ2-1	TGTGCCAGTAAGCGGCAGGGGGCAAGCAATGAGCAGTTCTTC	CASKRQGASNEQFF
NA	TRBV3-1/TRBV3-2	NA	TRBJ1-4	TGTGCCAGCAGCCCACACCCGTCCGGGGTAGGTGAAAAACTGTTTTTT	CASSPHPSGVGEKLFF
NA	TRBV30	NA	TRBJ1-1	TGTGCCTTCGCCCGGACAATGAACACTGAAGCTTTCTTT	CAFARTMNTEAFF
TRBD1	TRBV11-2	NA	TRBJ1-2	TGTGCCAGCAGCCTCCTCCTCCGGGACAGGGGGCAGGGTGGCTACACCTTC	CASSLLLRDRGQGGYTF
TRBD1	TRBV7-2	NA	TRBJ2-3	TGTGCCAGCAGACTCAAGGGGACAGGGCCGATCAGATCCGATTTT	CASRLKGTGPIRSDF
TRBD1	TRBV5-1	NA	TRBJ1-1	TGCGCCAGCAGCTGGGGGGACAGGGGGCTCACTGAAGCTTTCTTT	CASSWGDRGLTEAFF